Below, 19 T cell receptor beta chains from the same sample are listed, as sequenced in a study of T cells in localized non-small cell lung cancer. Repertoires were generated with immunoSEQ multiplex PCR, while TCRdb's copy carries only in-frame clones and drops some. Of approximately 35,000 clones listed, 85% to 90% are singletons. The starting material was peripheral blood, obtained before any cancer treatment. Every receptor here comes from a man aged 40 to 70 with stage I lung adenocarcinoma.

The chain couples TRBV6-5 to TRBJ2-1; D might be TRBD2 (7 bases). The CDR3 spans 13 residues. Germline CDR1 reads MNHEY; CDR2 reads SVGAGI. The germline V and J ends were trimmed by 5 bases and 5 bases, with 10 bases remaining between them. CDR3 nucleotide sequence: TGTGCCAGCAGTACAGGGACTAACAATGAGCAGTTCTTC. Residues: CASSTGTNNEQFF.

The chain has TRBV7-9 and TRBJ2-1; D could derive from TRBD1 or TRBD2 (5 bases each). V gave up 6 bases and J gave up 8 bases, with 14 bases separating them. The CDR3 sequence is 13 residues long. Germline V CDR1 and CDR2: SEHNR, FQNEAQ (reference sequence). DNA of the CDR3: TGTGCCAGCAGGACCGGGACCCATGATGAGCAGTTCTTC. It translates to CASRTGTHDEQFF.

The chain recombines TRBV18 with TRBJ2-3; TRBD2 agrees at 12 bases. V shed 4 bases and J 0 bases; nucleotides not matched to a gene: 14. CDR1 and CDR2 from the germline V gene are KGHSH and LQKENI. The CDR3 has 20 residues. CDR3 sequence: CASSLTSGGELISSTDTQYF. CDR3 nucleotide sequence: TGTGCCAGCTCACTGACTAGCGGGGGAGAACTCATATCTAGCACAGATACGCAGTATTTT. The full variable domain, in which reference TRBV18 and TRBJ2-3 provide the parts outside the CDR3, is NAGVMQNPRHLVRRRGQEARLRCSPMKGHSHVYWYRQLPEEGLKFMVYLQKENIIDESGMPKERFSAEFPKEGPSILRIQQVVRGDSAAYFCASSLTSGGELISSTDTQYFGPGTRLTVL.

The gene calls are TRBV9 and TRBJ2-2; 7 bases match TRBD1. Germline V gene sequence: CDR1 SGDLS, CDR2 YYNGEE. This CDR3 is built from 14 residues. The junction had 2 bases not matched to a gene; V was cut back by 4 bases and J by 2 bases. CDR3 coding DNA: TGTGCCAGCAGCTGGGACAGCAACACCGGGGAGCTGTTTTTT. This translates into CASSWDSNTGELFF.

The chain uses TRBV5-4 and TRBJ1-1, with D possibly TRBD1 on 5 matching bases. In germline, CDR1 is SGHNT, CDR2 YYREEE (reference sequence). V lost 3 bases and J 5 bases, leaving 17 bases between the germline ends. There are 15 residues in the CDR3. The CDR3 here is CASSSGLSEGTEAFF. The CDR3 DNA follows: TGTGCCAGCAGCTCTGGACTTAGCGAGGGGACTGAAGCTTTCTTT.

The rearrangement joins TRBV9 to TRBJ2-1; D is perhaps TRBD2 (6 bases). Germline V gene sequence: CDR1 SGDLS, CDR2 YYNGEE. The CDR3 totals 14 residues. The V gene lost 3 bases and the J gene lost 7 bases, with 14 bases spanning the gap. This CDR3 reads CASSGQPRGNEQFF. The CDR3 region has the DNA TGTGCCAGCAGCGGACAGCCTCGGGGGAATGAGCAGTTCTTC. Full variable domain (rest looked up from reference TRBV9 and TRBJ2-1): DSGVTQTPKHLITATGQRVTLRCSPRSGDLSVYWYQQSLDQGLQFLIQYYNGEERAKGNILERFSAQQFPDLHSELNLSSLELGDSALYFCASSGQPRGNEQFFGPGTRLTVL.

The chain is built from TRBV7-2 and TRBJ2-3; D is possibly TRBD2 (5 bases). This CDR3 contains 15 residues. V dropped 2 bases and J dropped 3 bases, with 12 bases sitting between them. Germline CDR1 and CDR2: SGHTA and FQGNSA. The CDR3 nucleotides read TGTGCCAGCAGCTTAAACCCCGGGGTTACAGATACGCAGTATTTT. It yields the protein CASSLNPGVTDTQYF.

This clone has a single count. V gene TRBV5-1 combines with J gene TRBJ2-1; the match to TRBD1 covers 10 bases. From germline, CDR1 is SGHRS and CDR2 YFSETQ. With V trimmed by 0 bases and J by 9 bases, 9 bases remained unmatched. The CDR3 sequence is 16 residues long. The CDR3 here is CASSLAKGTGAGEQFF. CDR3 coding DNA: TGCGCCAGCAGCTTGGCCAAGGGGACAGGGGCAGGTGAGCAGTTCTTC.

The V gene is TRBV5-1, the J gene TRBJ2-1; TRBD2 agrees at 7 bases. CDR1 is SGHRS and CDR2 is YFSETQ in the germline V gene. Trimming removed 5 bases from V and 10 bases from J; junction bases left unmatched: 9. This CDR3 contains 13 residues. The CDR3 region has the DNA TGCGCCAGCAGACAATACGGGGGGAACGAGCAGTTCTTC. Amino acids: CASRQYGGNEQFF.

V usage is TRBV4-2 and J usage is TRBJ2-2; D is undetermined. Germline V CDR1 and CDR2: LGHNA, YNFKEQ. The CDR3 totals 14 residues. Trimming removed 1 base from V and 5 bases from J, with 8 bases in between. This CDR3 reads CASSQGHRTGELFF. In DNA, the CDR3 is TGTGCCAGCAGCCAAGGACACCGGACCGGGGAGCTGTTTTTT.

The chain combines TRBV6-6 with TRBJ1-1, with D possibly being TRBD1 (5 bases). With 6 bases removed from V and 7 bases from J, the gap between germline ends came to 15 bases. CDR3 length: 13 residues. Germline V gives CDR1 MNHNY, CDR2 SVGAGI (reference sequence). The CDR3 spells CASRNNQGLEAFF. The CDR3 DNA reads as TGTGCCAGCAGAAATAATCAGGGCCTTGAAGCTTTCTTT.

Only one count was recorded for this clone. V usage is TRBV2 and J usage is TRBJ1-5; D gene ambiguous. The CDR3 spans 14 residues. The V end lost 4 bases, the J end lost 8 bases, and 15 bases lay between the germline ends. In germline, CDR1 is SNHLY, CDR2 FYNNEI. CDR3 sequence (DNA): TGTGCCAGCAGTGTGACGCCGCTTGGGGAGCCCCAGCATTTT. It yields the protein CASSVTPLGEPQHF.

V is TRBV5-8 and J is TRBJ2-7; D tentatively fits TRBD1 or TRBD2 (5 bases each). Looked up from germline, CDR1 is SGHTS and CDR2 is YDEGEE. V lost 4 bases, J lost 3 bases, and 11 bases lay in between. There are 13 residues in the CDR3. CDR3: CASSPGRSYEQYF. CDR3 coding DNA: TGTGCCAGCAGCCCGGGACGGAGCTACGAGCAGTACTTC.

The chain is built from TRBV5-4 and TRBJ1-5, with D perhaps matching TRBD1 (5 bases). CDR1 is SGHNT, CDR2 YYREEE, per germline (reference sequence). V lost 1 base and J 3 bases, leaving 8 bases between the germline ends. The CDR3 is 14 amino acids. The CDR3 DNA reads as TGTGCCAGCAGCTTGCAGGGAACCAATCAGCCCCAGCATTTT. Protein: CASSLQGTNQPQHF.

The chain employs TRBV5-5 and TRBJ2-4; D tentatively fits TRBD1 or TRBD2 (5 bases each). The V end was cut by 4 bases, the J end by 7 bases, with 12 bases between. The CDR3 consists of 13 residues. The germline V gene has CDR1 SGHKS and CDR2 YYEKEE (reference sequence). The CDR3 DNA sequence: TGTGCCAGCAGCAAGGGACCGCAGAACATTCAGTACTTC. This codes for CASSKGPQNIQYF. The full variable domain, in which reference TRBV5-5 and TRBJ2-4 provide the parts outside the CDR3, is DAGVTQSPTHLIKTRGQQVTLRCSPISGHKSVSWYQQVLGQGPQFIFQYYEKEERGRGNFPDRFSARQFPNYSSELNVNALLLGDSALYLCASSKGPQNIQYFGAGTRLSVL.

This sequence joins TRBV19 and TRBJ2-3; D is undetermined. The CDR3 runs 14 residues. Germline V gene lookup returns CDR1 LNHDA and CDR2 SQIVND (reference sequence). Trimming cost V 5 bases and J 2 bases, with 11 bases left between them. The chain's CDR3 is CASSYGEYTDTQYF. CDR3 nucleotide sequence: TGTGCCAGTAGTTATGGAGAGTACACAGATACGCAGTATTTT.

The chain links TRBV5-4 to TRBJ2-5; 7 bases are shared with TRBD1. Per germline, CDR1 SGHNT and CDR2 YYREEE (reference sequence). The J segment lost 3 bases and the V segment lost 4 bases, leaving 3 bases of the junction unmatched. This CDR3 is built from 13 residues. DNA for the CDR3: TGTGCCAGCAGCCGCGGACAGGAAGAGACCCAGTACTTC. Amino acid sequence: CASSRGQEETQYF.

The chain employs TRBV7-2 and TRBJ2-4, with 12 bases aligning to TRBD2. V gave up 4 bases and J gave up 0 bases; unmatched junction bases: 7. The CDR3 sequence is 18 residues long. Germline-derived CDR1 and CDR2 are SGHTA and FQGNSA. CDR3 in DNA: TGTGCCAGCAGCTACCGACTAGCGGGGGAACTAGCCAAAAACATTCAGTACTTC. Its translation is CASSYRLAGELAKNIQYF.

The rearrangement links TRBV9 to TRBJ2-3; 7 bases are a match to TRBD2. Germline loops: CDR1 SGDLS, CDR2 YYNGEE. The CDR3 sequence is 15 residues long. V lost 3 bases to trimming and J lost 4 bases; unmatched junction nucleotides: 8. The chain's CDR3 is CASSAGGGAADTQYF. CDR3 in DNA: TGTGCCAGCAGCGCCGGGGGAGGGGCGGCAGATACGCAGTATTTT.